This T cell receptor (beta chain) was sequenced during a study of T cell repertoires in cytomegalovirus infection. For the study at large: The study used recently identified HLA-C-restricted and well-studied HLA-B-restricted CMV epitopes. An indication of both CMV infection and matching HLA type came from public TCR beta signatures. Broader study findings: CMV carriers having the relevant HLA were flagged by cumulative public TCR beta family frequency. Ex vivo responses were dominated by HLA-C-restricted CMV-specific TCR beta clonotypes.

This CDR3 contains 16 residues. Germline CDR1 SEHNR, CDR2 FQNEAQ (reference sequence). Trimming pared 0 bases from V and 1 base from J, leaving 10 bases between. TCRdb reanalysed the reads using MiXCR and keeps one entry per CDR3 protein. The data show about 160,000 distinct CDR3 sequences, roughly 20% seen once. In the case of this clonotype: Its antigen is unknown.

The sequence came from a human donor in good health (CMV status not recorded). Some clones in this sample may be carry-over from other donors' samples. The specimen was CD8+ T cells from cultured PBMCs, collected from culture after CMV antigen stimulation. The V and J genes are TRBV7-9 and TRBJ1-5; D remains ambiguous. CDR3 protein: CASSLAEGGSNQPQHF. The CDR3 DNA is TGTGCCAGCAGCTTAGCAGAAGGTGGGAGCAATCAGCCCCAGCATTTT.